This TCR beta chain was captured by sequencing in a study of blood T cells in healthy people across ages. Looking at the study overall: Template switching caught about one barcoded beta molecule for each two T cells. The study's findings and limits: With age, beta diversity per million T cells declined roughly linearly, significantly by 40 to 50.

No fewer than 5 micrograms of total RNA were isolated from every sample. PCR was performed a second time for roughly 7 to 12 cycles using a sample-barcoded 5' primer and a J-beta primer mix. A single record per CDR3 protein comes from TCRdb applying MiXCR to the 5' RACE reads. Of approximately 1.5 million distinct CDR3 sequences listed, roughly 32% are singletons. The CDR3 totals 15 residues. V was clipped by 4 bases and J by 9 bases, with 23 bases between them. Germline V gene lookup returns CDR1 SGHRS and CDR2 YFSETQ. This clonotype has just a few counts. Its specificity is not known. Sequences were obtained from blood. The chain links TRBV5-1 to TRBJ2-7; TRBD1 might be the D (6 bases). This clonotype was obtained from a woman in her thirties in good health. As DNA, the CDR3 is TGCGCCAGCAGCGGCGGACAGTCGATGGTATCCGGGCAGTACTTC. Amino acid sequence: CASSGGQSMVSGQYF. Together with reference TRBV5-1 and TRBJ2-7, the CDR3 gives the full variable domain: KAGVTQTPRYLIKTRGQQVTLSCSPISGHRSVSWYQQTPGQGLQFLFEYFSETQRNKGNFPGRFSGRQFSNSRSEMNVSTLELGDSALYLCASSGGQSMVSGQYFGPGTRLTVT.